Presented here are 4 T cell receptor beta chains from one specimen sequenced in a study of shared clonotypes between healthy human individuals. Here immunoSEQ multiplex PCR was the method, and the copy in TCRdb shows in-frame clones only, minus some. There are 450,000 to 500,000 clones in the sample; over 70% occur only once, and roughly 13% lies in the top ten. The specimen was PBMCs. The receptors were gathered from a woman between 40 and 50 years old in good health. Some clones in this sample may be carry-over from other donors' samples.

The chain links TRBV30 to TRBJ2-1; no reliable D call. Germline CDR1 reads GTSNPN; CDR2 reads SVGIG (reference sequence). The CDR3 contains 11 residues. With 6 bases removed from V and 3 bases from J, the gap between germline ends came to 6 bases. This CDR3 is CACNSYNEQFF. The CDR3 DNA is TGTGCCTGTAATAGCTACAATGAGCAGTTCTTC.

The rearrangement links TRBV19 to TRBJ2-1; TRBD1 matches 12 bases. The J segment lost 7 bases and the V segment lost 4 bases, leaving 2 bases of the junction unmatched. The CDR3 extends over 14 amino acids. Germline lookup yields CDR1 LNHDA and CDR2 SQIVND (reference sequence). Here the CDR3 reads CASSRDRGRNEQFF. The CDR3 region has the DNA TGTGCCAGTAGTAGGGACAGGGGGCGAAATGAGCAGTTCTTC.

DNA of the CDR3: TGTGCCAGCAGGCAGGAGTCCCACAATGAGCAGTTCTTC. Translation gives CASRQESHNEQFF. The rearrangement joins TRBV6-6 to TRBJ2-1; D gene uncertain. V lost 6 bases, J lost 5 bases, and 11 bases lay in between. CDR3 size: 13 residues. Per germline, CDR1 MNHNY and CDR2 SVGAGI (reference sequence).

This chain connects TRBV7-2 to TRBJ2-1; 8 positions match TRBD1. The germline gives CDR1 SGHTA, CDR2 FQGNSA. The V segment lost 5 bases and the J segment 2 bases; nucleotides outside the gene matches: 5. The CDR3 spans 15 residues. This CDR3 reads CASSPDRGPYNEQFF. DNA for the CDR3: TGTGCCAGCAGCCCCGACAGGGGCCCCTACAATGAGCAGTTCTTC.